The clone carrying this T cell receptor beta chain was seen just once. The data originate from a study of blood T cell repertoires in COVID-19. Study as a whole: Nucleic acid was either cDNA or gDNA, and it came from T cells, B-cell-depleted T cells, or PBMCs.

Profiled with immunoSEQ multiplex PCR; TCRdb holds only in-frame clones, not every one. The sample has around 69,000 clones; about 82% are singletons. CDR1 and CDR2 from the germline V gene are SGHRS and YFSETQ. The CDR3 length is 16 residues. After removal of 4 bases from V and 0 bases from J, the junction contained 7 bases not matched to a gene. Sequencing used peripheral blood. The V gene is TRBV5-1, the J gene TRBJ1-1, with 9 bases fitting TRBD1. The clonotype was recovered from a woman in her sixties with acute or convalescent COVID-19. The CDR3 is CASSPGWTGVNTEAFF. CDR3 sequence (DNA): TGCGCCAGCAGCCCCGGTTGGACAGGGGTGAACACTGAAGCTTTCTTT.